Below, 22 T cell receptor beta chains from the same sample are listed, as sequenced in a study of T cell repertoires in cytomegalovirus infection. TCRdb reprocessed the reads with MiXCR, giving one entry per CDR3 protein. The sample has almost 500,000 distinct CDR3 sequences, around 10% seen once. Sequences were obtained from PBMCs. The receptor source for this set is a human donor in good health (CMV status not recorded). Some clones in this sample may be carry-over from other donors' samples.

In this sample, this clonotype turned up many times. V usage is TRBV7-9 and J usage is TRBJ1-6, with D unclear. Per germline, CDR1 SEHNR and CDR2 FQNEAQ (reference sequence). CDR3 length: 15 residues. Trimming removed 2 bases from V and 8 bases from J, with 13 bases in between. The CDR3 protein is CASSLRLEAYSPLHF. DNA for the CDR3: TGTGCCAGCAGCTTAAGATTAGAGGCTTATTCACCCCTCCACTTT.

CDR3 residues: CASSPRDRDFYGYTF. The DNA of the CDR3 is TGTGCCAGCAGCCCCCGGGACAGGGATTTCTATGGCTACACCTTC. This chain uses TRBV7-9 with TRBJ1-2, with 9 bases matching TRBD1. Trimming took 5 bases from V and 4 from J; bases not matched to a gene: 8. The CDR3 contains 15 residues. CDR1 and CDR2 (germline): SEHNR, FQNEAQ (reference sequence).

This clonotype turned up a few times. This sequence joins TRBV9 and TRBJ2-1; 11 positions agree with TRBD2. From germline, CDR1 is SGDLS and CDR2 YYNGEE. V was pared by 4 bases and J by 4 bases, with 7 bases of the junction left unmatched. The CDR3 length is 16 residues. In nucleotides, the CDR3 is TGTGCCAGCAGCAATCGACTAGCGGGGACTTACAATGAGCAGTTCTTC. It translates to CASSNRLAGTYNEQFF.

In its sample, this clonotype was seen many times. The rearrangement joins TRBV28 to TRBJ2-7; D unresolved. This CDR3 spans 14 amino acids. V was clipped by 2 bases and J by 6 bases, with 14 bases between them. CDR1 is MDHEN, CDR2 SYDVKM, per germline. The CDR3 loop is CASSLRPPDREQYF. Here the CDR3 DNA reads TGTGCCAGCAGTTTAAGACCGCCCGATCGCGAGCAGTACTTC. The full variable domain, completed using reference TRBV28 and TRBJ2-7, is DVKVTQSSRYLVKRTGEKVFLECVQDMDHENMFWYRQDPGLGLRLIYFSYDVKMKEKGDIPEGYSVSREKKERFSLILESASTNQTSMYLCASSLRPPDREQYFGPGTRLTVT.

This clonotype has ten or more counts. The chain is built from TRBV10-3 and TRBJ1-4, with TRBD1 identical over 9 bases. The trim removed 5 bases at V and 2 bases at J, leaving 6 bases unmatched. Germline V lookup: CDR1 ENHRY, CDR2 SYGVKD. This CDR3 is built from 16 residues. The CDR3 sequence: CAISTGTGTTNEKLFF. CDR3 nucleotide sequence: TGTGCCATCAGTACCGGGACAGGGACTACTAATGAAAAACTGTTTTTT.

The chain uses TRBV3-1 and TRBJ2-5; possible D gene TRBD2, 6 bases. CDR1 is LGHDT and CDR2 is YNNKEL in the germline V gene (reference sequence). V shed 0 bases and J shed 10 bases, with 12 bases lying between them. This CDR3 spans 13 amino acids. CDR3 DNA: TGTGCCAGCAGCCAAGATCGGGGGTTGGGCCAGTACTTC. It codes for CASSQDRGLGQYF.

This clonotype came up many times. The chain has TRBV7-9 and TRBJ1-2; D might be TRBD1 (6 bases). V gave up 4 bases and J gave up 4 bases, with 25 bases separating them. The CDR3 is made up of 18 amino acids. Germline V lookup: CDR1 SEHNR, CDR2 FQNEAQ (reference sequence). The CDR3 sequence: CASSSTKNRDRSSYGYTF. The CDR3 DNA is TGTGCCAGCAGCTCAACAAAAAACAGGGATCGCTCCTCCTATGGCTACACCTTC.

This chain uses TRBV11-2 with TRBJ2-5; 8 bases align to TRBD2. This CDR3 has 18 residues. Germline V gene lookup returns CDR1 SGHAT and CDR2 FQNNGV. The J segment lost 6 bases and the V segment lost 2 bases, leaving 17 bases of the junction unmatched. CDR3 amino acids: CASSLKYGGGQRRKTQYF. The DNA for the CDR3 is TGTGCCAGCAGCTTAAAATACGGCGGGGGGCAACGTCGGAAGACCCAGTACTTC.

In this sample, this clonotype turned up many times. This rearrangement joins TRBV30 to TRBJ2-1, with 8 bases aligning to TRBD1. The germline V gene has CDR1 GTSNPN and CDR2 SVGIG (reference sequence). V dropped 6 bases and J dropped 8; count of bases not matched to a gene: 9. This CDR3 comprises 13 residues. This chain's CDR3 is CACSTGAEDEQFF. The DNA for the CDR3 is TGTGCCTGCTCGACAGGGGCAGAGGATGAGCAGTTCTTC.

This clonotype was detected many times. The chain combines TRBV4-1 with TRBJ1-1, with D uncertain. V was trimmed by 0 bases and J by 2 bases, leaving 10 bases between them. CDR1 and CDR2 (germline): MGHRA, YSYEKL. The CDR3 totals 15 residues. CDR3 residues: CASSQEFQVNTEAFF. CDR3 bases: TGCGCCAGCAGCCAAGAATTTCAGGTTAACACTGAAGCTTTCTTT.

V usage is TRBV18 and J usage is TRBJ2-7; unclear D gene. With 3 bases removed from V and 7 bases from J, the gap between germline ends came to 13 bases. The CDR3 runs to 13 residues. Germline V gene sequence: CDR1 KGHSH, CDR2 LQKENI. Here the CDR3 reads CASSPARKEEQYF. The CDR3 DNA reads as TGTGCCAGCTCACCCGCAAGGAAGGAGGAGCAGTACTTC.

The rearrangement uses TRBV11-2 and TRBJ2-1; D uncertain. V dropped 3 bases and J dropped 4 bases, with 4 bases sitting between them. CDR1 and CDR2 (germline): SGHAT, FQNNGV. This CDR3 region has 12 residues. The CDR3 sequence: CASSLHYNEQFF. The CDR3 DNA follows: TGTGCCAGCAGCTTGCATTACAATGAGCAGTTCTTC.

The V and J genes are TRBV5-1 and TRBJ1-1, with D unresolved. The CDR3 length is 16 residues. Germline lookup yields CDR1 SGHRS and CDR2 YFSETQ. Trimming removed 4 bases from V and 0 bases from J, with 16 bases in between. CDR3 nucleotide sequence: TGCGCCAGCAGCCCGGGCGGACTCTCATTGAACACTGAAGCTTTCTTT. The encoded protein is CASSPGGLSLNTEAFF.

The table lists this clonotype with many counts. The chain links TRBV11-2 to TRBJ2-6, with D uncertain. The CDR3 totals 15 residues. Germline V lookup: CDR1 SGHAT, CDR2 FQNNGV. Trimming took off 5 bases at V and 5 bases at J, with 13 bases between the two ends. For the CDR3, the DNA is TGTGCCAGCAGCGTCGGCCGTCTAAGGGCCAACGTCCTGACTTTC. The encoded protein is CASSVGRLRANVLTF.

The rearrangement joins TRBV19 to TRBJ2-1, with a possible D match to TRBD2 (6 bases). The CDR3 sequence is 14 residues long. Germline V gene data show CDR1 as LNHDA and CDR2 as SQIVND (reference sequence). V lost 9 bases to trimming and J lost 8 bases, with 20 bases between them. CDR3 residues: CASAPASGRHEQFF. The CDR3 DNA reads TGTGCCAGCGCCCCAGCGTCCGGGAGACATGAGCAGTTCTTC.

This clonotype was detected ten times or more. The chain employs TRBV28 and TRBJ2-5; perhaps TRBD2 as D (6 bases). Trimming removed 5 bases at V and 4 bases at J, with 17 bases between. The CDR3 is 15 residues long. Per the germline V gene, CDR1 is MDHEN and CDR2 is SYDVKM. The DNA of the CDR3 is TGTGCCAGCAGTCCTCGGAGGGTGCCAAGAGAGACCCAGTACTTC. This gives the protein CASSPRRVPRETQYF.

This clonotype has more than one count but fewer than ten. The V and J genes are TRBV2 and TRBJ1-1, with a weak D call TRBD1 (5 bases). Trimming took 8 bases from V and 1 from J, leaving 11 bases between them. Per germline, CDR1 SNHLY and CDR2 FYNNEI. CDR3 size: 13 residues. This chain's CDR3 is CASWGIRNTEAFF. As DNA, the CDR3 is TGTGCCAGCTGGGGGATAAGGAACACTGAAGCTTTCTTT.

This clonotype occurred many times. The genes are TRBV25-1 and TRBJ1-5; D remains ambiguous. The CDR3 has 13 residues. V was pared by 6 bases and J by 1 base, with 7 bases between. The V gene's germline CDR1 is MGHDK and CDR2 SYGVNS. The CDR3 coding sequence is TGTGCCAGCAGCCGACGGAGCAATCAGCCCCAGCATTTT. Its translation: CASSRRSNQPQHF. Complete variable domain (other parts from reference TRBV25-1 and TRBJ1-5): EADIYQTPRYLVIGTGKKITLECSQTMGHDKMYWYQQDPGMELHLIHYSYGVNSTEKGDLSSESTVSRIRTEHFPLTLESARPSHTSQYLCASSRRSNQPQHFGDGTRLSIL.

The V and J genes are TRBV20-1 and TRBJ1-1, with D possibly TRBD1 on 5 matching bases. Germline V gene data show CDR1 as DFQATT and CDR2 as SNEGSKA (reference sequence). This CDR3 has 14 amino acids. V was clipped by 0 bases and J by 5 bases, with 13 bases between them. For the CDR3, the DNA is TGCAGTGCTAGAGATCGCGGGGGTTGGACTGAAGCTTTCTTT. Protein sequence: CSARDRGGWTEAFF.

In its sample, this clonotype was seen a few times. This chain links TRBV6-6 with TRBJ1-1; D is undetermined. Germline CDR1 MNHNY, CDR2 SVGAGI (reference sequence). The CDR3 is 13 amino acids. V lost 8 bases and J lost 1, with 11 bases in between. The CDR3 coding sequence is TGTGCCAGCGCGCGACACCCGAACACTGAAGCTTTCTTT. Amino acid sequence: CASARHPNTEAFF.

This clonotype has a count of ten or more. V usage is TRBV12-3 or TRBV12-4 and J usage is TRBJ1-2; unclear D gene. V gave up 5 bases and J gave up 8 bases, with 9 bases separating them. The CDR3 covers 11 residues. Here the CDR3 DNA reads TGTGCCAGCAGTATGGCGACGGGCTACACCTTC. It yields the protein CASSMATGYTF.

Comment on this clonotype: A much larger clonotype is one base distant, so this may be a read error. The chain carries TRBV7-3 and TRBJ2-3, with a tentative D call TRBD2 (5 bases). There are 15 residues in the CDR3. Deletions cut 3 bases from V and 0 bases from J, with 10 bases between. Germline CDR1 SGHTA, CDR2 FQGTGA. Here the CDR3 reads CASSLMRASTDTQYF. In nucleotides, the CDR3 is TGTGCCAGCAGCTTGATGCGGGCTAGCACAGATACGCAGTATTTT.